This T cell receptor (beta chain) originates from a study of tumor-infiltrating lymphocytes in oesophageal squamous cell carcinoma. Trimming pared 7 bases from V and 0 bases from J, leaving 7 bases between. The CDR3 sequence is 12 residues long. Germline V gene sequence: CDR1 MNHNS, CDR2 SASEGT. TCRdb re-derived calls from the PCR reads in MiXCR, one entry per CDR3 protein. The repertoire consists of 3,000 to 3,500 distinct CDR3 sequences, with approximately 15% occurring once and the leading ten covering more than 20%. The table lists this clonotype with many counts. This rearrangement joins TRBV6-1 to TRBJ2-7; TRBD2 is a possible D gene (5 bases). The sequence was collected from a male donor with esophageal squamous cell carcinoma. Specimen: esophageal tumor tissue. Written as DNA, the CDR3 is TGTGCCAGCAAACGGGACTCCTACGAGCAGTACTTC. This encodes CASKRDSYEQYF.